This T cell receptor (beta chain) was retrieved from a study of blood T cell repertoires in COVID-19. Overall study: Acute and convalescent COVID-19 samples came from the United States, Italy and Spain. T cells, B-cell-depleted T cells, or PBMCs supplied cDNA or gDNA.

CDR3 length: 16 amino acids. Germline V gene sequence: CDR1 SGHNT, CDR2 YYREEE (reference sequence). The ends lost 4 bases at V and 3 bases at J; junction bases unmatched: 7. As processed by the authors: Amplification with reference gene primers provided the estimates of nucleated cell counts. The table came from immunoSEQ multiplex PCR; TCRdb's copy has only in-frame clones and leaves some out. V and J calls plus clone size are reproduced from that table; the DNA served to infer D and trimming. Altogether about 150,000 clones are present, around 89% being singletons, with the ten largest covering 2.5% to 3%.

The sequenced material came from peripheral blood. This TCR came from a man aged 55 to 70 with active or convalescent COVID-19. The genes are TRBV5-4 and TRBJ2-5; 12 bases align to TRBD2. The CDR3 region is CASSPMTSGGKETQYF. CDR3 DNA sequence: TGTGCCAGCAGCCCAATGACTAGCGGGGGCAAAGAGACCCAGTACTTC.